This TCR beta chain stems from a study of spatial heterogeneity in lung cancer. For the study at large: Detected beta-chain sequences consistently exceeded alpha-chain sequences. A strong correlation was found between TCR transcript counts in tumor regions and a T cell module score derived from matched bulk RNA-seq.

This CDR3 has 16 amino acids. The germline V gene has CDR1 KGHSH and CDR2 LQKENI. The V gene end was trimmed by 0 bases and the J gene end by 5 bases; junction bases not matched to a gene: 5. Indicated time point: sample taken at primary tumor resection. Frozen PBMC, nontumor lung or tumor provided whole RNA, which was sequenced unsorted. General study results and limits: Tumor mutation counts were tracked by expanded intratumoral alpha and beta TCR counts.

In its sample, this clonotype ranks as medium-sized (0.01 to 0.1%). Antigen specificity is unknown. TCRdb reprocessed the 5' RACE reads via MiXCR and lists one record per CDR3 protein. The data contain 8,000 to 9,500 distinct CDR3 sequences, roughly 6.4% of them singletons. Sequencing was performed on lung tumor tissue, taken at surgery. This receptor was identified in a male donor with early-stage non-small cell lung cancer. The chain employs TRBV18 and TRBJ1-5; 9 bases match TRBD1. CDR3 sequence reads: CASSPPSGQGHQPQHF. The DNA of the CDR3 is TGTGCCAGCTCACCACCGTCGGGACAGGGTCATCAGCCCCAGCATTTT.